Shown below are 20 T cell receptor beta chains from a single sample sequenced in a study of beta chain features in type 1 diabetes. The study's findings and limits: Among all four CD4+ subsets, Type 1 diabetes patients had TCRB CDR3s that were moderately but significantly shorter.

Their antigens are not known. What was sequenced were expressed TCRB transcripts, since all of the isolated RNA had been reverse transcribed. The protocol was immunoSEQ multiplex PCR, while the TCRdb copy is restricted to in-frame clones and leaves out a portion. The table lists some 350,000 clones, around 10% of them singletons. Source material: central memory CD4+ T cells from blood. These TCRs come from a young man with type 1 diabetes.

The chain uses TRBV29-1 and TRBJ1-2; no clear D. The CDR3 length is 13 residues. CDR1 and CDR2 (germline): SQVTM, ANQGSEA. Trimming stripped 7 bases from V and 6 bases from J, with 18 bases between. CDR3 sequence reads: CSAREQGSHGYTF. DNA of the CDR3: TGCAGCGCCCGCGAACAAGGTAGTCATGGCTACACCTTC.

V and J are TRBV19 and TRBJ1-5, with 7 nucleotides matching TRBD1. J gave up 2 bases and V 4 bases, and 8 bases lay outside the gene matches. The CDR3 is 16 residues long. From germline, CDR1 is LNHDA and CDR2 SQIVND (reference sequence). The CDR3 sequence: CASSRDRAGGNQPQHF. The CDR3 DNA follows: TGTGCCAGTAGTAGAGACAGGGCCGGAGGCAATCAGCCCCAGCATTTT.

This clone occurred a few times. The V gene is TRBV19, the J gene TRBJ2-5; D is perhaps TRBD2 (5 bases). The V gene's germline CDR1 is LNHDA and CDR2 SQIVND (reference sequence). V was pared by 6 bases and J by 7 bases, with 12 bases between. The CDR3 contains 12 residues. CDR3 residues: CASSHPGGTQYF. CDR3 sequence (DNA): TGTGCCAGTAGCCACCCTGGAGGGACCCAGTACTTC.

CDR3 sequence reads: CASGTLYEQYF. CDR3 in DNA: TGTGCCAGCGGGACACTGTACGAGCAGTACTTC. This chain connects TRBV10-3 to TRBJ2-7; tentatively, D is TRBD1 or TRBD2 (6 bases each). V shed 10 bases and J shed 4 bases, with 11 bases lying between them. Germline V CDR1 and CDR2: ENHRY, SYGVKD. The CDR3 covers 11 residues.

This clone has a count of ten or more. The genes are TRBV5-5 and TRBJ2-3; D may be TRBD1 (6 bases). V dropped 0 bases and J dropped 4 bases, with 9 bases sitting between them. Germline-derived CDR1 and CDR2 are SGHKS and YYEKEE (reference sequence). The CDR3 has 14 residues. As DNA, the CDR3 is TGTGCCAGCAGCTTGGTACGGACAGCAGATACGCAGTATTTT. Its translation is CASSLVRTADTQYF.

This clone was counted a few times. This sequence joins TRBV5-8 and TRBJ2-5, with TRBD1 identical over 8 bases. In germline, CDR1 is SGHTS, CDR2 YDEGEE. The CDR3 covers 14 residues. With V trimmed by 4 bases and J by 5 bases, 7 bases remained unmatched. CDR3 bases: TGTGCCAGCAGCCCACGGACAGGGTTGGAGACCCAGTACTTC. Its translation: CASSPRTGLETQYF.

This CDR3 reads CASSGDRGDQPQHF. The CDR3 DNA reads TGTGCCAGCAGCGGTGACAGGGGGGATCAGCCCCAGCATTTT. This chain connects TRBV13 to TRBJ1-5; 9 bases line up with TRBD1. Trimming removed 5 bases from V and 5 bases from J; junction bases left unmatched: 4. CDR3 length: 14 residues. The germline V gene has CDR1 PRHDT and CDR2 FYEKMQ (reference sequence).

Only a few counts were recorded for this clone. The CDR3 coding sequence is TGTGCCATCAGTGAGAGTACGGTGGGAGATAATGAAAAACTGTTTTTT. It specifies CAISESTVGDNEKLFF. This chain connects TRBV10-3 to TRBJ1-4; D uncertain. The CDR3 is made up of 16 amino acids. Trimming stripped 2 bases from V and 4 bases from J, with 14 bases between. Germline V gives CDR1 ENHRY, CDR2 SYGVKD.

The V call is TRBV28, the J call TRBJ1-5; tentatively, D is TRBD1 (6 bases). V dropped 5 bases and J dropped 7 bases, with 15 bases sitting between them. The CDR3 totals 14 residues. Germline V gene sequence: CDR1 MDHEN, CDR2 SYDVKM. The CDR3 reads CASSVGQGNQPQHF. CDR3 sequence (DNA): TGTGCCAGCAGTGTTGGGCAGGGGAACCAGCCCCAGCATTTT.

This clone occurred a few times. The chain recombines TRBV7-9 with TRBJ1-5; no clear D gene. With 4 bases removed from V and 0 bases from J, the gap between germline ends came to 10 bases. Germline CDR1 is SEHNR and CDR2 is FQNEAQ (reference sequence). CDR3 length: 15 residues. This CDR3 reads CASSSNSYSNQPQHF. In nucleotides, the CDR3 is TGTGCCAGCAGCTCCAACTCCTATAGCAATCAGCCCCAGCATTTT.

The chain links TRBV19 to TRBJ1-1; D is undetermined. Looked up from germline, CDR1 is LNHDA and CDR2 is SQIVND (reference sequence). This CDR3 comprises 13 residues. Trimming pared 7 bases from V and 2 bases from J, leaving 11 bases between. The chain's CDR3 is CASTLLGNTEAFF. For the CDR3, the DNA is TGTGCCAGTACCCTCCTGGGTAACACTGAAGCTTTCTTT. The variable domain in full, completed from reference TRBV19 and TRBJ1-1, reads DGGITQSPKYLFRKEGQNVTLSCEQNLNHDAMYWYRQDPGQGLRLIYYSQIVNDFQKGDIAEGYSVSREKKESFPLTVTSAQKNPTAFYLCASTLLGNTEAFFGQGTRLTVV.

The sample holds a few counts of this clone. The chain couples TRBV6-5 to TRBJ2-7; possible D gene TRBD2, 6 bases. Germline lookup yields CDR1 MNHEY and CDR2 SVGAGI. The CDR3 length is 14 residues. The ends were cut back, 10 bases at V and 4 bases at J, with 20 bases in the middle. Here the CDR3 reads CAISAGGLGYEQYF. In nucleotides, the CDR3 is TGTGCCATCAGCGCCGGGGGTTTGGGGTACGAGCAGTACTTC.

This clone was detected a few times. This rearrangement joins TRBV6-1 to TRBJ1-5, with unresolved D. The CDR3 contains 14 residues. V gave up 8 bases and J gave up 9 bases, with 20 bases separating them. Germline CDR1 is MNHNS and CDR2 is SASEGT. The CDR3 nucleotides read TGTGCCAGCGGCGAAGACCCCTGGGCAAGGCCCCAGCATTTT. It is translated as CASGEDPWARPQHF.

This clone was seen a few times. The genes are TRBV7-2 and TRBJ2-1; the match to TRBD2 covers 8 bases. Germline V gene lookup returns CDR1 SGHTA and CDR2 FQGNSA. The CDR3 contains 17 residues. After removal of 5 bases from V and 1 base from J, the junction contained 10 bases not matched to a gene. In DNA, the CDR3 is TGTGCCAGCAGCGCAGAATATAGCGGGACTTCCTACAATGAGCAGTTCTTC. As protein: CASSAEYSGTSYNEQFF.

This clone was observed a handful of times. This sequence joins TRBV18 and TRBJ2-1; D is uncertain. This CDR3 region has 13 residues. Per the germline V gene, CDR1 is KGHSH and CDR2 is LQKENI. V was clipped by 0 bases and J by 7 bases, with 7 bases between them. This chain's CDR3 is CASSPPSVNEQFF. The CDR3, as DNA: TGTGCCAGCTCACCACCGTCTGTTAATGAGCAGTTCTTC.

This clone has a handful of counts. The rearrangement uses TRBV5-1 and TRBJ2-5; D ambiguous. Germline V gives CDR1 SGHRS, CDR2 YFSETQ. V was clipped by 4 bases and J by 5 bases, with 9 bases between them. The CDR3 consists of 12 residues. The CDR3 reads CASSQTQETQYF. The CDR3 nucleotides are TGCGCCAGCAGCCAGACACAGGAGACCCAGTACTTC.

J is TRBJ2-1 and V is TRBV5-1, with D perhaps assigned TRBD1 or TRBD2 (5 bases each). Trimming pared 4 bases from V and 1 base from J, leaving 12 bases between. The germline V gene encodes CDR1 SGHRS and CDR2 YFSETQ. CDR3 length: 15 amino acids. In DNA form, the CDR3 reads TGCGCCAGCAGCCGTGGGACGGTTTCCTACAATGAGCAGTTCTTC. Translating gives CASSRGTVSYNEQFF.

This clone was seen more than once but under ten times. The genes are TRBV21-1 and TRBJ2-7; the table's D call, TRBD1, was not checked against the DNA. TRBV21-1 is assigned pseudogene status. The CDR3 sequence is 15 residues long. DNA of the CDR3: TGTGCCAGCAGCAAAGGGGGCCGAGACTCCTACGAGCAGTACTTC. This codes for CASSKGGRDSYEQYF.

The table lists this clone with a few counts. The rearrangement joins TRBV5-1 to TRBJ2-3; D remains unclear. Trimming shortened V by 0 bases and J by 0 bases, and 8 bases separated the two germline ends. Germline V gene sequence: CDR1 SGHRS, CDR2 YFSETQ. This CDR3 has 15 amino acids. The CDR3 region is CASSLGTLSTDTQYF. The DNA for the CDR3 is TGCGCCAGCAGCTTGGGAACCTTAAGCACAGATACGCAGTATTTT.

There are many counts of this clone. J is TRBJ2-5 and V is TRBV25-1; D may be TRBD1 (5 bases). Between the trimmed V and J ends, which lost 4 bases and 1 base, there was a span of 10 bases. The V gene's germline CDR1 is MGHDK and CDR2 SYGVNS. The CDR3 contains 14 residues. The CDR3 sequence is CASSGIQGQETQYF. Written as DNA, the CDR3 is TGTGCCAGCAGTGGGATCCAGGGCCAAGAGACCCAGTACTTC.